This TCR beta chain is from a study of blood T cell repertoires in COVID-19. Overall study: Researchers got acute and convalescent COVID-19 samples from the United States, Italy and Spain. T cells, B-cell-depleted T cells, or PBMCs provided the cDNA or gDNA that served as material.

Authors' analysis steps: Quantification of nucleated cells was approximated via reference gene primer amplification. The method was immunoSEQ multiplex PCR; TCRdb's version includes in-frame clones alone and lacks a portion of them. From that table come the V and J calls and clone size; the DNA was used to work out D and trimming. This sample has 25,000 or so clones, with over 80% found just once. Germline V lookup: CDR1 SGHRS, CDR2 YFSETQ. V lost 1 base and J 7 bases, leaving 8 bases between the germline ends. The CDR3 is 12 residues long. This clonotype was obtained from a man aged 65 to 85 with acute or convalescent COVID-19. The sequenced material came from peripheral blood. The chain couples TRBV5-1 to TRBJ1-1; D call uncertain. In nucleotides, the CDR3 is TGCGCCAGCAGCTTGAGCGGACGTGAAGCTTTCTTT. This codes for CASSLSGREAFF. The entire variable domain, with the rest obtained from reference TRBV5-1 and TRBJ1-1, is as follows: KAGVTQTPRYLIKTRGQQVTLSCSPISGHRSVSWYQQTPGQGLQFLFEYFSETQRNKGNFPGRFSGRQFSNSRSEMNVSTLELGDSALYLCASSLSGREAFFGQGTRLTVV.